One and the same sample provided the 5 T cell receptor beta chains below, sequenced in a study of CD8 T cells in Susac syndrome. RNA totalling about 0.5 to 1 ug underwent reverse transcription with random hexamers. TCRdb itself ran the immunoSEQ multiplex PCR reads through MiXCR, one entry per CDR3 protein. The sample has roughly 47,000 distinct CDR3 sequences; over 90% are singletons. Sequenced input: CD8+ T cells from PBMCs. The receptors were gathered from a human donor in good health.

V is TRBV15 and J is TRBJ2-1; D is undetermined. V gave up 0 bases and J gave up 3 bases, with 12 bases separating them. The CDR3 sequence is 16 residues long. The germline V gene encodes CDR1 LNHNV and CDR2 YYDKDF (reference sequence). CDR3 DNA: TGTGCCACCAGCAGAGATTGGGGAATCCGCTACAATGAGCAGTTCTTC. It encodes CATSRDWGIRYNEQFF.

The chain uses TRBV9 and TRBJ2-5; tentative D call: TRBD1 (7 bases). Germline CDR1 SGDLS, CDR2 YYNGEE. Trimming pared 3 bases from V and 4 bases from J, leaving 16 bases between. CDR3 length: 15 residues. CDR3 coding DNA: TGTGCCAGCAGCGCACAGGGGATGGAGGGAGAGACCCAGTACTTC. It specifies CASSAQGMEGETQYF. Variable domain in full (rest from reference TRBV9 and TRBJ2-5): DSGVTQTPKHLITATGQRVTLRCSPRSGDLSVYWYQQSLDQGLQFLIQYYNGEERAKGNILERFSAQQFPDLHSELNLSSLELGDSALYFCASSAQGMEGETQYFGPGTRLLVL.

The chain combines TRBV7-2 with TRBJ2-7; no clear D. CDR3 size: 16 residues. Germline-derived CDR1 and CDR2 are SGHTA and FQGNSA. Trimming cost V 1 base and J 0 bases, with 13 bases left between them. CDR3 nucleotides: TGTGCCAGCAGCTTAGAGCCCCACTATAGCTCCTACGAGCAGTACTTC. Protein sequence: CASSLEPHYSSYEQYF.

In nucleotides, the CDR3 is TGTGCCAGCAGCCAAAATTTAGGGGCCTATGAGCAGTTCTTC. This gives the protein CASSQNLGAYEQFF. The chain couples TRBV7-7 to TRBJ2-1; tentatively, D is TRBD1 (5 bases). CDR3 size: 14 residues. V lost 5 bases and J 8 bases, leaving 16 bases between the germline ends. The V gene's germline CDR1 is SSHAT and CDR2 FNYEAQ (reference sequence).

The CDR3 protein is CASSYESGSEDTQYF. CDR3 nucleotide sequence: TGTGCCAGCAGTTACGAAAGCGGGAGCGAGGATACGCAGTATTTT. This rearrangement joins TRBV6-5 to TRBJ2-3, with 8 bases that match TRBD2. CDR1 is MNHEY and CDR2 is SVGAGI in the germline V gene. This CDR3 is 15 amino acids long. V was pared by 2 bases and J by 6 bases, with 7 bases of the junction left unmatched.